Listed below are T cell receptor beta chains from one sample, sequenced in a study of T cell responses to AZD1222 COVID-19 vaccine. Produced via immunoSEQ multiplex PCR; TCRdb's table is partial and in-frame only. Of around 140,000 clones in the sample, approximately 90% are singletons; the top ten hold approximately 1.1%. The specimen comprised peripheral blood, sampled 28 days after the second AZD1222 dose. These receptors were taken from an adult who received the AZD1222 COVID-19 vaccine. Each CDR3 is given with its conserved first and last residue. Fields, in order: CDR3 protein, CDR3 DNA, D gene, clone size, J gene, CDR3 length, V gene. D genes are given only for firm matches. Clone size is not always given. Where it is, it says once, few, many or a class for expanded clones.

CDR3: CASSLTGQNIYGYTF
DNA: TGCGCCAGCAGCCTGACGGGACAGAACATCTATGGCTACACCTTC
D: TRBD1
size: -
J: TRBJ1-2
length: 15
V: TRBV5-1

CDR3: CASRLQGANQETQYF
DNA: TGTGCCAGCAGACTACAGGGGGCGAACCAAGAGACCCAGTACTTC
D: TRBD1
size: -
J: TRBJ2-5
length: 15
V: TRBV28

CDR3: CASSMALAANSPLHF
DNA: TGTGCCAGTAGTATGGCGTTGGCAGCTAATTCACCCCTCCACTTT
D: -
size: -
J: TRBJ1-6
length: 15
V: TRBV19

CDR3: CASSLGGAGQPQHF
DNA: TGTGCCAGCAGCCTGGGGGGGGCTGGCCAGCCCCAGCATTTT
D: -
size: -
J: TRBJ1-5
length: 14
V: TRBV28

CDR3: CASTEEGWNSPLHF
DNA: TGTGCCAGCACGGAGGAGGGGTGGAATTCACCCCTCCACTTT
D: -
size: -
J: TRBJ1-6
length: 14
V: TRBV2

CDR3: CASSPGVGTSGKGIQETQYF
DNA: TGTGCCAGCTCACCAGGTGTAGGGACTAGCGGGAAGGGAATCCAAGAGACCCAGTACTTC
D: TRBD2
size: -
J: TRBJ2-5
length: 20
V: TRBV18

CDR3: CASSDRDPYEQYF
DNA: TGCGCCAGCAGCGACCGGGACCCCTACGAGCAGTACTTC
D: -
size: -
J: TRBJ2-7
length: 13
V: TRBV4-1

CDR3: CATSDTRVNQPQHF
DNA: TGTGCCACCAGTGATACCCGTGTCAATCAGCCCCAGCATTTT
D: -
size: -
J: TRBJ1-5
length: 14
V: TRBV24-1

CDR3: CASSLVSGENTEAFF
DNA: TGTGCCAGCAGCTTAGTCTCGGGAGAAAACACTGAAGCTTTCTTT
D: -
size: -
J: TRBJ1-1
length: 15
V: TRBV13

CDR3: CASSLGTGVNTEAFF
DNA: TGTGCCAGCAGCTTGGGGACAGGGGTGAACACTGAAGCTTTCTTT
D: TRBD1
size: -
J: TRBJ1-1
length: 15
V: TRBV5-8

CDR3: CASSESWALFEAFF
DNA: TGTGCCAGCAGTGAAAGTTGGGCATTGTTTGAAGCTTTCTTT
D: -
size: -
J: TRBJ1-1
length: 14
V: TRBV6-1

CDR3: CASRRQGFNTGELFF
DNA: TGTGCCAGCCGTCGACAGGGATTCAACACCGGGGAGCTGTTTTTT
D: TRBD1
size: -
J: TRBJ2-2
length: 15
V: TRBV2

CDR3: CASSLSGRLDTQYF
DNA: TGTGCCAGCAGCCTTAGCGGGAGATTGGATACGCAGTATTTT
D: TRBD2
size: few
J: TRBJ2-3
length: 14
V: TRBV9

CDR3: CASSTGTEETQYF
DNA: TGTGCCAGCAGCACCGGGACAGAAGAGACCCAGTACTTC
D: TRBD1
size: -
J: TRBJ2-5
length: 13
V: TRBV9

CDR3: CASSISALVMNTEAFF
DNA: TGTGCCAGTAGTATATCGGCACTAGTGATGAACACTGAAGCTTTCTTT
D: -
size: -
J: TRBJ1-1
length: 16
V: TRBV19

CDR3: CASRTGTGNIQPQHF
DNA: TGTGCCAGCAGAACCGGGACAGGGAACATACAGCCCCAGCATTTT
D: TRBD1
size: -
J: TRBJ1-5
length: 15
V: TRBV28

CDR3: CASSEGQGYQPQHF
DNA: TGTGCCAGCAGCGAAGGGCAGGGGTATCAGCCCCAGCATTTT
D: -
size: -
J: TRBJ1-5
length: 14
V: TRBV9

CDR3: CASSQGWVITEAFF
DNA: TGTGCCAGCAGCCAAGGCTGGGTGATTACTGAAGCTTTCTTT
D: -
size: -
J: TRBJ1-1
length: 14
V: TRBV6-5

CDR3: CASSLVEAGDTEAFF
DNA: TGTGCCAGCAGCTTAGTGGAGGCAGGGGACACTGAAGCTTTCTTT
D: -
size: -
J: TRBJ1-1
length: 15
V: TRBV7-9

CDR3: CASSPSYLTASNEKLFF
DNA: TGTGCCAGTAGCCCATCTTACTTGACAGCGAGTAATGAAAAACTGTTTTTT
D: -
size: -
J: TRBJ1-4
length: 17
V: TRBV19

CDR3: CASSSAGTGRMNEQFF
DNA: TGTGCCAGCAGCTCTGCCGGGACAGGGAGGATGAATGAGCAGTTCTTC
D: TRBD1
size: -
J: TRBJ2-1
length: 16
V: TRBV7-9

CDR3: CASSLGGTGNSPLHF
DNA: TGCGCCAGCAGCTTGGGGGGGACAGGGAATTCACCCCTCCACTTT
D: TRBD1
size: -
J: TRBJ1-6
length: 15
V: TRBV5-1

CDR3: CASSDAQGNSRQPQHF
DNA: TGTGCCAGCAGTGATGCACAGGGGAATAGTAGGCAGCCCCAGCATTTT
D: TRBD1
size: -
J: TRBJ1-5
length: 16
V: TRBV2

CDR3: CASSYWEVRVAYEQYF
DNA: TGTGCCAGCAGTTACTGGGAAGTCAGGGTCGCCTACGAGCAGTACTTC
D: -
size: -
J: TRBJ2-7
length: 16
V: TRBV6-2/TRBV6-3

CDR3: CASSPWGSMQALGQYF
DNA: TGTGCCAGCAGCCCCTGGGGATCGATGCAGGCCTTAGGGCAGTACTTC
D: -
size: -
J: TRBJ2-7
length: 16
V: TRBV7-8

CDR3: CASSSGRASGETQYF
DNA: TGTGCCAGCAGCTCAGGTAGAGCTAGCGGAGAGACCCAGTACTTC
D: TRBD2
size: once
J: TRBJ2-5
length: 15
V: TRBV5-4

CDR3: CASSDLGGRIMDTQYF
DNA: TGTGCCAGCAGTGATCTCGGCGGGAGGATCATGGATACGCAGTATTTT
D: TRBD2
size: -
J: TRBJ2-3
length: 16
V: TRBV2

CDR3: CSARTLGEAFF
DNA: TGCAGTGCAAGGACACTCGGGGAAGCTTTCTTT
D: -
size: -
J: TRBJ1-1
length: 11
V: TRBV20-1

CDR3: CASSPTGVGQPQHF
DNA: TGTGCCAGCAGCCCGACAGGGGTCGGACAGCCCCAGCATTTT
D: TRBD1
size: -
J: TRBJ1-5
length: 14
V: TRBV11-2

CDR3: CASSRQDNQPQHF
DNA: TGTGCCAGCAGTCGACAAGACAATCAGCCCCAGCATTTT
D: -
size: once
J: TRBJ1-5
length: 13
V: TRBV27

CDR3: CASSFWQGSGGELFF
DNA: TGTGCCAGCAGCTTCTGGCAGGGGAGTGGCGGGGAGCTGTTTTTT
D: -
size: -
J: TRBJ2-2
length: 15
V: TRBV5-6

CDR3: CASTGRTNYGYTF
DNA: TGTGCCAGCACAGGGAGGACTAACTATGGCTACACCTTC
D: -
size: -
J: TRBJ1-2
length: 13
V: TRBV2

CDR3: CASSVTGTAYNEQFF
DNA: TGTGCCAGCAGCGTAACGGGGACGGCTTACAATGAGCAGTTCTTC
D: -
size: -
J: TRBJ2-1
length: 15
V: TRBV9

CDR3: CAWIDKNPPSPLHF
DNA: TGTGCCTGGATCGATAAGAACCCCCCTTCACCCCTCCACTTT
D: -
size: -
J: TRBJ1-6
length: 14
V: TRBV30

CDR3: CASSWGQGDEKLFF
DNA: TGTGCCAGCAGCTGGGGACAGGGTGATGAAAAACTGTTTTTT
D: TRBD1
size: -
J: TRBJ1-4
length: 14
V: TRBV5-5

CDR3: CASSLGVANEQFF
DNA: TGTGCCAGCAGTTTAGGAGTCGCCAATGAGCAGTTCTTC
D: -
size: -
J: TRBJ2-1
length: 13
V: TRBV27

CDR3: CASSPDGNSGYTF
DNA: TGCGCCAGCAGCCCGGACGGGAACAGCGGCTACACCTTC
D: -
size: -
J: TRBJ1-2
length: 13
V: TRBV5-1

CDR3: CASSSSLARGDEQYF
DNA: TGTGCCAGCAGCTCCAGCCTAGCCAGGGGGGACGAGCAGTACTTC
D: -
size: -
J: TRBJ2-7
length: 15
V: TRBV13

CDR3: CASSYRSSYEQYF
DNA: TGTGCCAGCAGTTATCGGAGCTCCTACGAGCAGTACTTC
D: -
size: -
J: TRBJ2-7
length: 13
V: TRBV6-5

CDR3: CASSYGGEKLFF
DNA: TGTGCCAGCAGTTACGGAGGTGAAAAACTGTTTTTT
D: -
size: -
J: TRBJ1-4
length: 12
V: TRBV6-5

CDR3: CASSAVGGARTDTQYF
DNA: TGTGCCAGCAGCGCCGTGGGAGGGGCCCGCACAGATACGCAGTATTTT
D: TRBD2
size: -
J: TRBJ2-3
length: 16
V: TRBV9

CDR3: CASSVDQVGEQFF
DNA: TGTGCCAGCAGCGTAGATCAGGTCGGTGAGCAGTTCTTC
D: -
size: -
J: TRBJ2-1
length: 13
V: TRBV9

CDR3: CASSYDGYYNSPLHF
DNA: TGTGCCAGCAGTTATGACGGGTACTATAATTCACCCCTCCACTTT
D: -
size: -
J: TRBJ1-6
length: 15
V: TRBV6-5

CDR3: CASSSKTSGTRDEQFF
DNA: TGTGCCAGCAGCTCTAAGACTAGCGGGACGAGGGATGAGCAGTTCTTC
D: TRBD2
size: -
J: TRBJ2-1
length: 16
V: TRBV5-6

CDR3: CASSSRQGPYEQYF
DNA: TGTGCCAGCAGCTCCAGACAGGGGCCCTACGAGCAGTACTTC
D: TRBD1
size: -
J: TRBJ2-7
length: 14
V: TRBV7-6

CDR3: CATSDLGEKLFF
DNA: TGTGCCACCAGTGATTTAGGGGAAAAACTGTTTTTT
D: -
size: -
J: TRBJ1-4
length: 12
V: TRBV24-1

CDR3: CASSRRLDNEQFF
DNA: TGTGCCAGCAGTCGGAGGCTAGACAATGAGCAGTTCTTC
D: -
size: -
J: TRBJ2-1
length: 13
V: TRBV7-9

CDR3: CASSLVPNTGELFF
DNA: TGTGCCAGCAGCTTAGTGCCTAACACCGGGGAGCTGTTTTTT
D: -
size: -
J: TRBJ2-2
length: 14
V: TRBV7-8

CDR3: CSASLGNYGYTF
DNA: TGCAGTGCTAGTCTGGGGAACTATGGCTACACCTTC
D: -
size: -
J: TRBJ1-2
length: 12
V: TRBV20-1

CDR3: CASRSDWNQPQHF
DNA: TGTGCCAGCAGGTCGGACTGGAATCAGCCCCAGCATTTT
D: -
size: -
J: TRBJ1-5
length: 13
V: TRBV6-5

CDR3: CASSYVLGATYEQYF
DNA: TGTGCCAGCAGTTACGTCCTGGGGGCGACGTACGAGCAGTACTTC
D: -
size: -
J: TRBJ2-7
length: 15
V: TRBV6-2/TRBV6-3

CDR3: CASSVIAYNEQFF
DNA: TGTGCCAGCAGTGTAATCGCCTACAATGAGCAGTTCTTC
D: -
size: -
J: TRBJ2-1
length: 13
V: TRBV2

CDR3: CASGSGTSRETQYF
DNA: TGTGCTAGTGGTTCAGGGACTTCCCGGGAGACCCAGTACTTC
D: -
size: few
J: TRBJ2-5
length: 14
V: TRBV12-5

CDR3: CASSFASLVYEQYF
DNA: TGTGCCAGCAGTTTCGCCTCCCTAGTATACGAGCAGTACTTC
D: -
size: -
J: TRBJ2-7
length: 14
V: TRBV7-9

CDR3: CASSLGAGGTYEQYF
DNA: TGTGCCAGCAGTTTAGGGGCAGGGGGAACCTACGAGCAGTACTTC
D: TRBD1
size: -
J: TRBJ2-7
length: 15
V: TRBV27